These 32 T cell receptor beta chains share one sample of origin, sequenced in a study of T cell responses to AZD1222 COVID-19 vaccine. TCRdb's copy holds only in-frame clones and misses some; the assay was immunoSEQ multiplex PCR. The repertoire has about 180,000 clones, 90% of them found once; the top ten carry approximately 2.9%. The starting material was peripheral blood, obtained on day 0 of AZD1222 vaccination. These receptors originate from an adult in good health.

The rearrangement links TRBV27 to TRBJ2-1, with TRBD1 as a possible D gene (5 bases). Trimming stripped 4 bases from V and 3 bases from J, with 10 bases between. Germline V CDR1 and CDR2: MNHEY, SMNVEV (reference sequence). This CDR3 has 14 residues. This CDR3 is CASSSGISYNEQFF. CDR3 sequence (DNA): TGTGCCAGCAGTTCAGGGATTAGCTACAATGAGCAGTTCTTC.

This chain uses TRBV9 with TRBJ2-5; 12 bases align to TRBD2. The CDR3 is 17 amino acids. Germline CDR1 SGDLS, CDR2 YYNGEE. Trimming took 3 bases from V and 1 from J; bases not matched to a gene: 7. This CDR3 is CASSASGGAGGQETQYF. The CDR3 DNA sequence: TGTGCCAGCAGCGCTAGCGGGGGGGCTGGGGGCCAAGAGACCCAGTACTTC.

V and J are TRBV5-8 and TRBJ1-3; a weak D match, TRBD1 (5 bases). There are 14 residues in the CDR3. CDR1 is SGHTS and CDR2 is YDEGEE in the germline V gene. The V and J ends lost 6 bases and 1 base respectively, with 11 bases between them. The CDR3 DNA is TGTGCCAGCACTTCGTGGGGGTCTGGAAACACCATATATTTT. Its protein product is CASTSWGSGNTIYF.

This chain uses TRBV11-2 with TRBJ2-5; tentatively, D is TRBD1 (5 bases). The CDR3 contains 15 residues. Germline V lookup: CDR1 SGHAT, CDR2 FQNNGV. Trimming took off 4 bases at V and 2 bases at J, with 14 bases between the two ends. The CDR3 here is CASSYSQVGQETQYF. The CDR3 DNA reads as TGTGCCAGCAGCTACTCACAGGTTGGGCAAGAGACCCAGTACTTC.

This chain uses TRBV4-1 with TRBJ1-5; D possibly corresponds to TRBD1 (5 bases). V lost 3 bases and J lost 0, with 12 bases in between. The CDR3 spans 16 residues. Looked up from germline, CDR1 is MGHRA and CDR2 is YSYEKL. The DNA for the CDR3 is TGCGCCAGCAGCCAGACCCAGGGAAATAGCAATCAGCCCCAGCATTTT. This codes for CASSQTQGNSNQPQHF.

The J gene is TRBJ1-4, the V gene TRBV27; tentative D call: TRBD1 (5 bases). This CDR3 is built from 17 residues. CDR1 and CDR2 (germline): MNHEY, SMNVEV (reference sequence). The V and J ends lost 5 bases and 3 bases respectively, with 19 bases between them. CDR3 amino acids: CASSLLWGREANEKLFF. The CDR3 bases are TGTGCCAGCAGTCTGTTGTGGGGCAGGGAGGCTAATGAAAAACTGTTTTTT.

This sequence joins TRBV4-3 and TRBJ2-2, with 8 bases lining up with TRBD2. The CDR3 is made up of 16 amino acids. Trimming cost V 4 bases and J 1 base; bases outside gene matches: 5. The germline V gene encodes CDR1 LGHNA and CDR2 YSLEER. CDR3 region: CASSPSGGLNTGELFF. For the CDR3, the DNA is TGCGCCAGCAGCCCGAGCGGGGGTCTGAACACCGGGGAGCTGTTTTTT.

This chain uses TRBV19 with TRBJ1-5; 9 bases map to TRBD1. This CDR3 region has 15 residues. V shed 8 bases, J shed 6 bases, and the junction held 11 bases outside the gene matches. CDR1 is LNHDA and CDR2 is SQIVND in the germline V gene (reference sequence). The CDR3 loop reads CASYPGTGFPQPQHF. In DNA, the CDR3 is TGTGCCAGTTACCCCGGGACAGGGTTCCCTCAGCCCCAGCATTTT.

This chain uses TRBV18 with TRBJ1-1, with D possibly TRBD1 on 5 matching bases. Deletions cut 8 bases from V and 3 bases from J, with 16 bases between. CDR1 KGHSH and CDR2 LQKENI come from the germline V gene. This CDR3 spans 14 amino acids. The CDR3 sequence is CASTFQGVDTEAFF. As DNA, the CDR3 is TGTGCCAGCACCTTCCAGGGAGTGGACACTGAAGCTTTCTTT.

V is TRBV25-1 and J is TRBJ2-1; D is possibly TRBD1 (5 bases). Germline V gene sequence: CDR1 MGHDK, CDR2 SYGVNS. The CDR3 is 11 amino acids. Trimming shortened V by 6 bases and J by 8 bases, and 8 bases separated the two germline ends. The CDR3 here is CASSRVDEQFF. DNA for the CDR3: TGTGCCAGCAGCAGGGTCGATGAGCAGTTCTTC.

V and J are TRBV30 and TRBJ1-5; tentative D call: TRBD1 (6 bases). The V gene lost 5 bases and the J gene lost 5 bases, with 13 bases spanning the gap. Per germline, CDR1 GTSNPN and CDR2 SVGIG (reference sequence). The CDR3 runs to 13 residues. CDR3 sequence: CAWRRGFDQPQHF. The CDR3, as DNA: TGTGCCTGGCGCAGGGGTTTTGATCAGCCCCAGCATTTT. Full variable domain (rest looked up from reference TRBV30 and TRBJ1-5): SQTIHQWPATLVQPVGSPLSLECTVEGTSNPNLYWYRQAAGRGLQLLFYSVGIGQISSEVPQNLSASRPQDRQFILSSKKLLLSDSGFYLCAWRRGFDQPQHFGDGTRLSIL.

V is TRBV6-5 and J is TRBJ2-7, with 7 bases aligning to TRBD2. The trim removed 5 bases at V and 6 bases at J, leaving 7 bases unmatched. The germline V gene has CDR1 MNHEY and CDR2 SVGAGI. CDR3 size: 13 residues. CDR3 nucleotides: TGTGCCAGCAGTCATCCCCAGCGGGGCGAGCAGTACTTC. This gives the protein CASSHPQRGEQYF.

The chain recombines TRBV4-1 with TRBJ1-5; D uncertain. Looked up from germline, CDR1 is MGHRA and CDR2 is YSYEKL. CDR3 length equals 13 residues. V was trimmed by 4 bases and J by 6 bases, leaving 10 bases between them. The CDR3 DNA follows: TGCGCCAGCAGCCGTGCGACTGGTCAGCCCCAGCATTTT. It codes for CASSRATGQPQHF.

This chain links TRBV2 with TRBJ1-5; D not certain. V shed 3 bases and J shed 5 bases, with 11 bases lying between them. CDR3 length: 14 amino acids. Germline lookup yields CDR1 SNHLY and CDR2 FYNNEI. CDR3 bases: TGTGCCAGCAGTGACGGGCTGTTGGATCAGCCCCAGCATTTT. Translated, it gives CASSDGLLDQPQHF.

This chain connects TRBV6-5 to TRBJ2-3; 7 positions match TRBD2. The CDR3 is 15 amino acids. Per the germline V gene, CDR1 is MNHEY and CDR2 is SVGAGI. V lost 6 bases and J lost 2; bases outside the gene matches: 8. This CDR3 is CASRGPAGSTDTQYF. CDR3 DNA: TGTGCCAGCAGGGGTCCAGCGGGGTCCACAGATACGCAGTATTTT.

There are a few counts of this clone. This chain uses TRBV27 with TRBJ1-5; D gene ambiguous. Trimming shortened V by 6 bases and J by 4 bases, and 13 bases separated the two germline ends. The CDR3 loop spans 14 amino acids. The germline gives CDR1 MNHEY, CDR2 SMNVEV (reference sequence). The chain's CDR3 is CASRTGGVNQPQHF. CDR3 bases: TGTGCCAGCAGGACGGGAGGCGTTAATCAGCCCCAGCATTTT.

This chain links TRBV5-1 with TRBJ2-3; 11 bases align to TRBD2. Germline assignment: CDR1 SGHRS and CDR2 YFSETQ. V was pared by 4 bases and J by 4 bases, with 2 bases of the junction left unmatched. CDR3 length equals 14 residues. The CDR3 sequence is CASSTTSGADTQYF. The CDR3 nucleotides are TGCGCCAGCAGCACGACTAGCGGGGCAGATACGCAGTATTTT.

V and J are TRBV6-5 and TRBJ2-1, with 11 positions matching TRBD2. The CDR3 runs to 15 residues. Per germline, CDR1 MNHEY and CDR2 SVGAGI. Trimming at V came to 6 bases and at J to 8 bases, leaving 9 bases not matched to a gene. CDR3 nucleotides: TGTGCCAGCAGCCTACTAGCGGGGGTTGTGGATGAGCAGTTCTTC. Translating it yields CASSLLAGVVDEQFF.

The V gene is TRBV7-2, the J gene TRBJ1-1, with no clear D. Between the trimmed V and J ends, which lost 2 bases and 5 bases, there was a span of 6 bases. CDR3 size: 12 residues. From germline, CDR1 is SGHTA and CDR2 FQGNSA. The CDR3: CASSLRGTEAFF. CDR3 nucleotide sequence: TGTGCCAGCAGCTTAAGAGGGACTGAAGCTTTCTTT.

This rearrangement joins TRBV5-1 to TRBJ2-6; no clear D. Germline CDR1 is SGHRS and CDR2 is YFSETQ. V was trimmed by 1 base and J by 4 bases, leaving 9 bases between them. The CDR3 has 15 residues. The DNA for the CDR3 is TGCGCCAGCAGCTTGTTAGGGCCCGGGGCCAACGTCCTGACTTTC. Translating gives CASSLLGPGANVLTF. Supplemented by reference TRBV5-1 and TRBJ2-6, the full variable domain reads KAGVTQTPRYLIKTRGQQVTLSCSPISGHRSVSWYQQTPGQGLQFLFEYFSETQRNKGNFPGRFSGRQFSNSRSEMNVSTLELGDSALYLCASSLLGPGANVLTFGAGSRLTVL.

V usage is TRBV12-3 or TRBV12-4 and J usage is TRBJ2-7; 8 bases fit TRBD1. J was trimmed by 7 bases and V by 5 bases; bases with no gene match: 7. This CDR3 comprises 13 residues. The CDR3 nucleotides are TGTGCCAGCAGTCCGGACAGGGTTGTGGAGCAGTACTTC. Amino acid sequence: CASSPDRVVEQYF.

This chain links TRBV5-6 with TRBJ2-7; D not certain. V gave up 0 bases and J gave up 6 bases, with 13 bases separating them. This CDR3 is 14 amino acids long. Germline CDR1 reads SGHDT; CDR2 reads YYEEEE. The CDR3 bases are TGTGCCAGCAGCTTGGCGGGCCTATGGGGCGAGCAGTACTTC. This translates into CASSLAGLWGEQYF.

The rearrangement joins TRBV11-2 to TRBJ1-1; 7 nucleotides match TRBD1. The CDR3 loop spans 13 amino acids. Losses at the gene ends were 0 bases for V and 13 bases for J; bases not matched to a gene: 8. Germline lookup yields CDR1 SGHAT and CDR2 FQNNGV. CDR3 nucleotide sequence: TGTGCCAGCAGCTTAGAGCCAGGGGGTTTAGGTTTCTTT. Amino acids: CASSLEPGGLGFF. Together with reference TRBV11-2 and TRBJ1-1, the CDR3 gives the full variable domain: EAGVAQSPRYKIIEKRQSVAFWCNPISGHATLYWYQQILGQGPKLLIQFQNNGVVDDSQLPKDRFSAERLKGVDSTLKIQPAKLEDSAVYLCASSLEPGGLGFFGQGTRLTVV.

V gene TRBV5-4 combines with J gene TRBJ2-7, with 10 positions matching TRBD1. V was clipped by 0 bases and J by 7 bases; unmatched bases: 10. The CDR3 has 16 residues. CDR1 and CDR2 from the germline V gene are SGHNT and YYREEE (reference sequence). The CDR3 spells CASSLAGGQGSLEQYF. In DNA form, the CDR3 reads TGTGCCAGCAGCTTGGCCGGGGGACAGGGGTCGTTGGAGCAGTACTTC.

This sequence joins TRBV7-2 and TRBJ1-5, with D tentatively TRBD1 (6 bases). This CDR3 region has 15 residues. Germline loops: CDR1 SGHTA, CDR2 FQGNSA. Trimming removed 5 bases from V and 0 bases from J, with 11 bases in between. The CDR3, as DNA: TGTGCCAGCAGCCCACAGGGTCATAGCAATCAGCCCCAGCATTTT. Protein sequence: CASSPQGHSNQPQHF.

This clone was observed once. The chain is built from TRBV12-3 or TRBV12-4 and TRBJ1-2; D gene ambiguous. The CDR3 length is 12 residues. Trimming left V 6 bases short and J 4 bases short, with 9 bases between. The CDR3 bases are TGTGCCAGCAGCCCCGGTGCCTATGGCTACACCTTC. Its translation: CASSPGAYGYTF.

The chain joins TRBV9 to TRBJ2-7, with TRBD2 identical over 14 bases. J was trimmed by 3 bases and V by 3 bases; bases with no gene match: 5. Germline values: CDR1 SGDLS, CDR2 YYNGEE. The CDR3 is 16 residues long. The CDR3 DNA reads TGTGCCAGCAGCGAGACTAGCGGGGGGGATTACTACGAGCAGTACTTC. Its protein product is CASSETSGGDYYEQYF. The variable domain in full, with the rest retrieved from reference TRBV9 and TRBJ2-7, is DSGVTQTPKHLITATGQRVTLRCSPRSGDLSVYWYQQSLDQGLQFLIQYYNGEERAKGNILERFSAQQFPDLHSELNLSSLELGDSALYFCASSETSGGDYYEQYFGPGTRLTVT.

V is TRBV4-1 and J is TRBJ1-1; D unresolved. This CDR3 region has 15 residues. Per germline, CDR1 MGHRA and CDR2 YSYEKL. Trimming took 1 base from V and 0 from J, leaving 9 bases between them. CDR3 amino acids: CASSQVGQLNTEAFF. The CDR3 DNA reads as TGCGCCAGCAGCCAAGTAGGCCAGTTGAACACTGAAGCTTTCTTT.

V usage is TRBV18 and J usage is TRBJ2-1, with D possibly being TRBD2 (5 bases). Germline CDR1 is KGHSH and CDR2 is LQKENI. Trimming took off 3 bases at V and 6 bases at J, with 21 bases between the two ends. The CDR3 loop spans 17 amino acids. The CDR3 sequence: CASSPQTRVVDFNEQFF. CDR3 bases: TGTGCCAGCTCACCCCAAACGAGGGTCGTCGATTTCAATGAGCAGTTCTTC.

The chain employs TRBV18 and TRBJ1-3, with TRBD1 as a possible D gene (5 bases). This CDR3 comprises 14 residues. The germline V gene encodes CDR1 KGHSH and CDR2 LQKENI. V lost 2 bases to trimming and J lost 4 bases, with 9 bases between them. Here the CDR3 reads CASSPGTEGNTIYF. In DNA, the CDR3 is TGTGCCAGCTCACCAGGGACGGAGGGAAACACCATATATTTT.

The V call is TRBV29-1, the J call TRBJ2-7; D gene ambiguous. This CDR3 contains 12 residues. Germline V lookup: CDR1 SQVTM, CDR2 ANQGSEA. Trimming pared 4 bases from V and 0 bases from J, leaving 7 bases between. The CDR3 protein is CSVAGGSYEQYF. CDR3 DNA sequence: TGCAGCGTTGCGGGCGGCTCCTACGAGCAGTACTTC.

The V and J genes are TRBV5-1 and TRBJ1-1; no clear D. The CDR3 consists of 20 residues. Germline V gene lookup returns CDR1 SGHRS and CDR2 YFSETQ. Deletions cut 2 bases from V and 0 bases from J, with 26 bases between. CDR3 sequence (DNA): TGCGCCAGCAGCTTAAGGTTCCCCGGGCAGACCCATTCAATGAACACTGAAGCTTTCTTT. As protein: CASSLRFPGQTHSMNTEAFF.